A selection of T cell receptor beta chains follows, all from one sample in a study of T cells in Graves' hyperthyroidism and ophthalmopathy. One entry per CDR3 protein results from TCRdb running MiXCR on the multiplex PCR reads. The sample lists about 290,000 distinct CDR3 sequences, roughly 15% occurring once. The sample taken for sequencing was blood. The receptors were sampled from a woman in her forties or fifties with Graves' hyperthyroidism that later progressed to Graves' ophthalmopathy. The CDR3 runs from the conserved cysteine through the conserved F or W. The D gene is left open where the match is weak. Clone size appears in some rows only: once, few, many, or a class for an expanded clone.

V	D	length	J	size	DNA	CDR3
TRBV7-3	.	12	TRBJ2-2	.	TGTGCCAGCAGCTGGGGTACCGGGGAGCTGTTTTTT	CASSWGTGELFF
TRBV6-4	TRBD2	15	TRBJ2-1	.	TGTGCCAGAAAACCGGGACTAGCGGGAGGTTATGAGCAGTTCTTC	CARKPGLAGGYEQFF
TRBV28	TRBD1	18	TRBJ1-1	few	TGTGCCAGCAGTTTATTTTCAGGGGGTAGGCGAGTGCACACTGAAGCTTTCTTT	CASSLFSGGRRVHTEAFF
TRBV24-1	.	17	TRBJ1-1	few	TGTGCCACCAGTGACCCGGGAGAACTCGACATGAACACTGAAGCTTTCTTT	CATSDPGELDMNTEAFF
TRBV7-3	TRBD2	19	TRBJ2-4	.	TGTGCCAGCAGCCAAACCGGGACTAGCGGGAGACAAGCCAAAAACATTCAGTACTTC	CASSQTGTSGRQAKNIQYF
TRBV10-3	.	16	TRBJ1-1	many	TGTGCCATCAGCGGTCTGAACAATCGGGCTGGGGGGGTAGCTTTCTTT	CAISGLNNRAGGVAFF
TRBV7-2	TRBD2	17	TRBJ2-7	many	TGTGCCAGCAGCTTAGGAATTGGGACTACCATTACCTACGAGCAGTACTTC	CASSLGIGTTITYEQYF
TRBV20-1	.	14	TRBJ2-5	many	TGCAGTGCTAGCCTCCTCGGGCCCCAAGAGACCCAGTACTTC	CSASLLGPQETQYF
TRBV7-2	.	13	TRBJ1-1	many	TGTGCCAGCAGCTTAGAGCGGAGGGCCGGAGCTTTCTTT	CASSLERRAGAFF
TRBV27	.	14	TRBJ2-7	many	TGTGCCAGCAGTTTATCATCAGGGCAGGGCGAGCAGTACTTC	CASSLSSGQGEQYF
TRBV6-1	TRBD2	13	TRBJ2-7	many	TGTGCCAGCACCAGACTAGCGCTCGACGAGCAGTACTTC	CASTRLALDEQYF
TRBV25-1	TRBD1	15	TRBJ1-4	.	TGTGCCAGCAGTGTACGACAGGGCTGGGGTGAAAAACTGTTTTTT	CASSVRQGWGEKLFF
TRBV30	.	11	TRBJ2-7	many	TGTGCCTGGAGTGTACGGTACGAGCAGTACTTC	CAWSVRYEQYF
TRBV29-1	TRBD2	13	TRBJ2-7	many	TGCAGCGTTGCTCCGGCCGGGGGGTACGAGCAGTACTTC	CSVAPAGGYEQYF
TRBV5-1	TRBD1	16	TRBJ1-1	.	TGCGCCAGCAGCTGGGGGACAGGGGGCAAGGGCACTGAAGCTTTCTTT	CASSWGTGGKGTEAFF
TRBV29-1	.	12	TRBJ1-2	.	TGCAGCGTTCAGGGTGGAGACTATGGCTACACCTTC	CSVQGGDYGYTF
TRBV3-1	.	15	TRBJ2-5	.	TGTGCCAGCAGCCAACCGACAGGGAGGCAAGAGACCCAGTACTTC	CASSQPTGRQETQYF
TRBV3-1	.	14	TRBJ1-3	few	TGTGCCAGCAAGGCCAGCTACTCTGGAAACACCATATATTTT	CASKASYSGNTIYF
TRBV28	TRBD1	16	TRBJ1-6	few	TGTGCCAGCAGTTCCCTGACAGGGCGGATCAATTCACCCCTCCACTTT	CASSSLTGRINSPLHF
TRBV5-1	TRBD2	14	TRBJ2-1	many	TGCGCCAGCAGCTTACTCCTAGCGGCCAATGAGCAGTTCTTC	CASSLLLAANEQFF
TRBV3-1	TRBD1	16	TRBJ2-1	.	TGTGCCAGCAGCCCTAAGGGGACAGGGGGTCGAAATGAGCAGTTCTTC	CASSPKGTGGRNEQFF
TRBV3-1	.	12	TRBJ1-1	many	TGTGCCAGTTCGGGGAGGGAGACTGAAGCTTTCTTT	CASSGRETEAFF
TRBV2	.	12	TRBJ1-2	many	TGTGCCAGCAGCCAAGGGTCCTGGGGCTACACCTTC	CASSQGSWGYTF
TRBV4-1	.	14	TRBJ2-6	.	TGCGCCAGCAGCCAACTTCTGGGGGCCAACGTCCTGACTTTC	CASSQLLGANVLTF
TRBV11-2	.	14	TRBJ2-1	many	TGTGCCAGCAGCTTACTCAGCTCCTACAATGAGCAGTTCTTC	CASSLLSSYNEQFF
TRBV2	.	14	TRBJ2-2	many	TGTGCCAGCAAGGGCGGCACGAACACCGGGGAGCTGTTTTTT	CASKGGTNTGELFF
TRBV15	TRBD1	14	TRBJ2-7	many	TGTGCCACCAGCAGAGGGACAGGGGGCGTCGAGCAGTACTTC	CATSRGTGGVEQYF
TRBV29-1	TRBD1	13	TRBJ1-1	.	TGCAGCGTGGAAACCACAGGGGAGGCTGAAGCTTTCTTT	CSVETTGEAEAFF
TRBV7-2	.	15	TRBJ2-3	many	TGTGCCAGCAGCTTAGTACCGGGGAGCACAGATACGCAGTATTTT	CASSLVPGSTDTQYF
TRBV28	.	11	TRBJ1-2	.	TGTGCCAGCCTCCAAGGAGGTGGCTACACCTTC	CASLQGGGYTF
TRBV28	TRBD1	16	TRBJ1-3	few	TGTGCCAGCAGGCAGACAGGGCCCGACTCTGGAAACACCATATATTTT	CASRQTGPDSGNTIYF
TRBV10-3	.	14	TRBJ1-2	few	TGTGCCATCAGTGAGCGCTCTGATCACTATGGCTACACCTTC	CAISERSDHYGYTF
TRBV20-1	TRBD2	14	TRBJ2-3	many	TGCAGTGCAAGTAGCGGGAGATTCACAGATAAGCAGTATTTT	CSASSGRFTDKQYF
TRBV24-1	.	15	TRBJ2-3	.	TGTGCCACCAGTGATTTGTATAGGGGAAGAGATACGCAGTATTTT	CATSDLYRGRDTQYF
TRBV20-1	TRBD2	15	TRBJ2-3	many	TGCAGTGCTCCCCGTGGTAGCGGGAGTACAGATACGCAGTATTTT	CSAPRGSGSTDTQYF
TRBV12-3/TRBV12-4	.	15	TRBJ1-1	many	TGTGCCAGCAGTTCCCCTCCCGGATCGGGCACTGAAGCTTTCTTT	CASSSPPGSGTEAFF
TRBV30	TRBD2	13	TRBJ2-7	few	TGTGCCTGGAGTGTGCTAGCGGGGCTGGGGCAGTACTTC	CAWSVLAGLGQYF
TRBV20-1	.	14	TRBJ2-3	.	TGCAGTGCTAGAGATCCTAGCGGTCAGGGGGCGCAGTATTTT	CSARDPSGQGAQYF
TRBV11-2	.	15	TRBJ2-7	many	TGTGCCAGCAGCTTAACCACAGGCGGGTCCTACGAGCAGTACTTC	CASSLTTGGSYEQYF
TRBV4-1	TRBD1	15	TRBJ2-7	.	TGCGCCAGCAGCCAAAGATCCGGACAGGGGCCGGAGCAGTACTTC	CASSQRSGQGPEQYF
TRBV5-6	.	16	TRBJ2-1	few	TGTGCCAGCAGCCTATCCCGACCTCTCAGGGAAAATGAGCAGTTCTTC	CASSLSRPLRENEQFF
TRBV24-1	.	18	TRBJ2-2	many	TGTGCCACCAGTGATTTGCAACCACTCACAACGAACACCGGGGAGCTGTTTTTT	CATSDLQPLTTNTGELFF
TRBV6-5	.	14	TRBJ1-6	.	TGTGCCAGCAGTTACTCGGGGGGCTCTTCACCCCTCCACTTT	CASSYSGGSSPLHF
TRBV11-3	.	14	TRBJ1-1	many	TGTGCCAGCAGCGTCAGCGTCGGGAACACTGAAGCTTTCTTT	CASSVSVGNTEAFF
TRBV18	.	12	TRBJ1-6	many	TGTGCCAGCTCAGCCATGAATTCACCCCTCCACTTT	CASSAMNSPLHF